This record looks at one T cell receptor (beta chain) sequence and its context. This entry belongs to a study of control samples from healthy donors and cancer patients. Sequenced by immunoSEQ multiplex PCR; TCRdb stores in-frame clones only, minus some. The sample has approximately 150,000 clones; around 92% are singletons. In germline, CDR1 is MNHEY, CDR2 SMNVEV (reference sequence). There are 13 residues in the CDR3. The V end was cut by 3 bases, the J end by 3 bases, with 8 bases between. The TCR originated in a man between 25 and 39 years old in good health. The chain uses TRBV27 and TRBJ1-1; D perhaps matches TRBD1 (6 bases). Sequenced: blood. CDR3 amino acids: CASSFQGHTEAFF. Here the CDR3 DNA reads TGTGCCAGCAGTTTTCAGGGGCACACTGAAGCTTTCTTT.